This entry lists 9 T cell receptor beta chains sequenced from one sample in a study of CD8+ T cells in alopecia areata. Following extraction, RNA underwent reverse transcription to cDNA, which served as the sequencing template. This table comes from immunoSEQ multiplex PCR, and its TCRdb copy is limited to in-frame clones, with some not included. The sample carries roughly 20,000 clones, around 66% recorded once. Alopecia areata patients provided lesional scalp punch biopsies and peripheral blood. The source material was skin, sampled at week 0. These receptor sequences come from a human donor with alopecia areata.

This clone was seen a single time. The chain recombines TRBV18 with TRBJ2-3; 9 nucleotides match TRBD1. The CDR3 runs to 19 residues. Trimming at V came to 3 bases and at J to 4 bases, leaving 17 bases not matched to a gene. The germline CDR1 and CDR2 sequences are KGHSH and LQKENI. For the CDR3, the DNA is TGTGCCAGCTCACCCAACCTCGGGACAGGGATGGGGACACCAGATACGCAGTATTTT. Its translation: CASSPNLGTGMGTPDTQYF.

The rearrangement joins TRBV4-2 to TRBJ2-5, with D possibly being TRBD1 (5 bases). The DNA end lines up better with TRBJ2-7; the J call may be wrong. The CDR3 consists of 15 residues. Germline assignment: CDR1 LGHNA and CDR2 YNFKEQ. This chain's CDR3 is CASSQAGSGSYEQYF. As DNA, the CDR3 is TGTGCCAGCAGCCAAGCAGGGTCGGGCTCCTACGAGCAGTACTTC.

The V gene is TRBV28, the J gene TRBJ1-3; maybe TRBD1 (6 bases). CDR3 length: 17 amino acids. Trimming shortened V by 5 bases and J by 0 bases, and 17 bases separated the two germline ends. Per the germline V gene, CDR1 is MDHEN and CDR2 is SYDVKM. In DNA, the CDR3 is TGTGCCAGCAGTCCTCCAACAGGGACCTACTCTGGAAACACCATATATTTT. Protein sequence: CASSPPTGTYSGNTIYF.

This chain joins TRBV5-6 and TRBJ2-5, with 10 bases fitting TRBD2. Trimming cost V 3 bases and J 4 bases; bases outside gene matches: 12. Germline CDR1 reads SGHDT; CDR2 reads YYEEEE. The CDR3 spans 17 residues. CDR3 residues: CASSSTGTSGVRETQYF. The CDR3 DNA follows: TGTGCCAGCAGCTCCACGGGCACTAGCGGGGTTAGAGAGACCCAGTACTTC.

This clone was counted a single time. J is TRBJ1-5 and V is TRBV19, with a weak D call TRBD1 (5 bases). V lost 6 bases and J 6 bases, leaving 18 bases between the germline ends. The CDR3 has 15 amino acids. CDR1 is LNHDA, CDR2 SQIVND, per germline (reference sequence). The CDR3 DNA follows: TGTGCCAGTAGCGCCCACCGGGACCGGCGTCAGCCCCAGCATTTT. Translation: CASSAHRDRRQPQHF.

The rearrangement joins TRBV7-9 to TRBJ1-5; possibly TRBD1 for D (6 bases). V was trimmed by 1 base and J by 11 bases, leaving 9 bases between them. This CDR3 has 12 amino acids. Looked up from germline, CDR1 is SEHNR and CDR2 is FQNEAQ (reference sequence). CDR3 residues: CASSLDYRAQHF. The CDR3 DNA is TGTGCCAGCAGCTTAGATTACAGGGCCCAGCATTTT.

CDR3 in DNA: TGTGCCAGCAGCTCAAGCGGGTTCTACGAGCAGTACTTC. Encoded protein: CASSSSGFYEQYF. The gene calls are TRBV7-2 and TRBJ2-7; D might be TRBD2 (6 bases). Germline V gene sequence: CDR1 SGHTA, CDR2 FQGNSA. The CDR3 loop spans 13 amino acids. V was shortened by 4 bases and J by 3 bases, with 10 bases between the two germline ends.

The chain is built from TRBV6-5 and TRBJ1-2, with D uncertain. The CDR3 is 11 amino acids. The V gene's germline CDR1 is MNHEY and CDR2 SVGAGI. The germline V and J ends were trimmed by 4 bases and 8 bases, with 8 bases remaining between them. The CDR3 nucleotides read TGTGCCAGCAGTTCCCGGTGGGGCTACACCTTC. This translates into CASSSRWGYTF.

The chain is built from TRBV13 and TRBJ2-5; D remains ambiguous. This CDR3 comprises 16 residues. Germline V CDR1 and CDR2: PRHDT, FYEKMQ (reference sequence). Trimming stripped 2 bases from V and 4 bases from J, with 17 bases between. The CDR3 DNA is TGTGCCAGCAGCTTATCCGGCAGTGACCTCCGAGAGACCCAGTACTTC. Its protein is CASSLSGSDLRETQYF.